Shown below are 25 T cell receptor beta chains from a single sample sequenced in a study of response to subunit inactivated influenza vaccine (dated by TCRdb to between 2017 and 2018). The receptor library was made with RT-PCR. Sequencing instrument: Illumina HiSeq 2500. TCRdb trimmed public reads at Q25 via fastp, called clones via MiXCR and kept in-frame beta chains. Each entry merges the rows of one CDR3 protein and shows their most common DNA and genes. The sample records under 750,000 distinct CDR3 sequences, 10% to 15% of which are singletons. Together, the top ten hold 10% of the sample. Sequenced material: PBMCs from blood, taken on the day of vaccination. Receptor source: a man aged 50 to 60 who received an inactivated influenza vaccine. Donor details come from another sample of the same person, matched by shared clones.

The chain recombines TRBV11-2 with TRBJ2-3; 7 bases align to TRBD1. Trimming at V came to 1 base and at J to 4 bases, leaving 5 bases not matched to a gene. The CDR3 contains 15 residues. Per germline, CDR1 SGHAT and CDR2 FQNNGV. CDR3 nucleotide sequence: TGTGCCAGCAGCTTAGTACAGGGGTTCGCAGATACGCAGTATTTT. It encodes CASSLVQGFADTQYF.

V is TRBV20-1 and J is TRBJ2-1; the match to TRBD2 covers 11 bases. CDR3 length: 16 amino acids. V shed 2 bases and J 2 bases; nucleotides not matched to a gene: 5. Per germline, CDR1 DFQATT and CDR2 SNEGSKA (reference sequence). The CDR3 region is CSARSPSGGTYNEQFF. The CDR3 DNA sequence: TGCAGTGCTAGATCCCCTAGCGGGGGGACCTACAATGAGCAGTTCTTC.

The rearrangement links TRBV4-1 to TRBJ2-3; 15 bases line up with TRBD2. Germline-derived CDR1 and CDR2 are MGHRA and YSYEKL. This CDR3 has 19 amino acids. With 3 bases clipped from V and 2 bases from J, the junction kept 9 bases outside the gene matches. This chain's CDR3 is CASSQHSGLAGGPTDTQYF. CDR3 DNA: TGCGCCAGCAGCCAGCACTCGGGACTAGCGGGGGGCCCCACAGATACGCAGTATTTT.

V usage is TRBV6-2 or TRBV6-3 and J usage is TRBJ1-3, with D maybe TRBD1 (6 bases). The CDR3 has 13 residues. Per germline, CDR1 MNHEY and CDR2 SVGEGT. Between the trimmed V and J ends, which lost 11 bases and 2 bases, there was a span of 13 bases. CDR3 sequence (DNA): TGTGCCGGGAGAGGGACAACTGGAAACACCATATATTTT. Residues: CAGRGTTGNTIYF.

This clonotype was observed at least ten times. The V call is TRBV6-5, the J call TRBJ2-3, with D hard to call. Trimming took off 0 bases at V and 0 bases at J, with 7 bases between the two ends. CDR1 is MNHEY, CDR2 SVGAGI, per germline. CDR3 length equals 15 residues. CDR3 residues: CASSYSRPSTDTQYF. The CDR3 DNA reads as TGTGCCAGCAGTTACTCCAGACCTAGCACAGATACGCAGTATTTT.

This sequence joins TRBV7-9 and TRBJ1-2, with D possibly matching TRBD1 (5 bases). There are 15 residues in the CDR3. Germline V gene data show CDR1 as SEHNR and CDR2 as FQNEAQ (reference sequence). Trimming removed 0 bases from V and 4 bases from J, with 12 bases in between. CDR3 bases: TGTGCCAGCAGCTTAGCTACAGGATGGGGCTATGGCTACACCTTC. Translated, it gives CASSLATGWGYGYTF.

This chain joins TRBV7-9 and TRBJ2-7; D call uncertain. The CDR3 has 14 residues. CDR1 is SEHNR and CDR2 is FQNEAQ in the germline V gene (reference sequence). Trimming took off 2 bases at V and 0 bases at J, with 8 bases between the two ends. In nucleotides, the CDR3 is TGTGCCAGCAGCTTAACAGACAACTCCTACGAGCAGTACTTC. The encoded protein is CASSLTDNSYEQYF. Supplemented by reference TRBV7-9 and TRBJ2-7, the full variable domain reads DTGVSQNPRHKITKRGQNVTFRCDPISEHNRLYWYRQTLGQGPEFLTYFQNEAQLEKSRLLSDRFSAERPKGSFSTLEIQRTEQGDSAMYLCASSLTDNSYEQYFGPGTRLTVT.

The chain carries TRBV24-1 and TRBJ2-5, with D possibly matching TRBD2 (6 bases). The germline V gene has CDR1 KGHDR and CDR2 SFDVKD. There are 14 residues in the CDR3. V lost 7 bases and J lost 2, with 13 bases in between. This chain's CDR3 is CATSAGLFQETQYF. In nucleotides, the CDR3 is TGTGCCACCAGCGCGGGGCTTTTTCAAGAGACCCAGTACTTC.

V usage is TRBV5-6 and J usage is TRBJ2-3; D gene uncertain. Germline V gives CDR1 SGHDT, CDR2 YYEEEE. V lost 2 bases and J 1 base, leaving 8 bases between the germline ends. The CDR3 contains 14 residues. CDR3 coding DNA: TGTGCCAGCAGCTTTTGGGGTCGCACAGATACGCAGTATTTT. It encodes CASSFWGRTDTQYF.

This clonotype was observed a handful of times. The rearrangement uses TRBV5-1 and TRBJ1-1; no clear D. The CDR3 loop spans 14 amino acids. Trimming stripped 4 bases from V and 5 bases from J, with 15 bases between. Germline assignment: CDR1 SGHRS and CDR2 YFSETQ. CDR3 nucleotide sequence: TGCGCCAGCAGCACTGTGGGAAGTGGAACTGAAGCTTTCTTT. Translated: CASSTVGSGTEAFF. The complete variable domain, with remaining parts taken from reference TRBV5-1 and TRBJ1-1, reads KAGVTQTPRYLIKTRGQQVTLSCSPISGHRSVSWYQQTPGQGLQFLFEYFSETQRNKGNFPGRFSGRQFSNSRSEMNVSTLELGDSALYLCASSTVGSGTEAFFGQGTRLTVV.

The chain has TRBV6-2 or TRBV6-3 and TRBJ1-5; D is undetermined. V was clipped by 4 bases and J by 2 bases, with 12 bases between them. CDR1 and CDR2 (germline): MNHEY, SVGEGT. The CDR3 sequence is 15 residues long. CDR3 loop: CASSLATVGNQPQHF. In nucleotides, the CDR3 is TGTGCCAGCAGTTTGGCCACCGTTGGCAATCAGCCCCAGCATTTT.

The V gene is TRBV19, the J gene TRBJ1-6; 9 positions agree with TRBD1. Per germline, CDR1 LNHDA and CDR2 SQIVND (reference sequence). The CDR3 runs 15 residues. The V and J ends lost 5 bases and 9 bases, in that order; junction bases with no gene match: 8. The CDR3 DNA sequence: TGTGCCAGTAGTCCCCTCGGGGACAGGGTTTCACCCCTCCACTTT. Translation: CASSPLGDRVSPLHF.

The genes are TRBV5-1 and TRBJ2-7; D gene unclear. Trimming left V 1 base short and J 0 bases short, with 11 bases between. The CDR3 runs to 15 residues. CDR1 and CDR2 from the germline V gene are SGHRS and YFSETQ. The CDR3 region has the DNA TGCGCCAGCAGCTTGTCTTCCACAAGCTCCTACGAGCAGTACTTC. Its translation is CASSLSSTSSYEQYF.

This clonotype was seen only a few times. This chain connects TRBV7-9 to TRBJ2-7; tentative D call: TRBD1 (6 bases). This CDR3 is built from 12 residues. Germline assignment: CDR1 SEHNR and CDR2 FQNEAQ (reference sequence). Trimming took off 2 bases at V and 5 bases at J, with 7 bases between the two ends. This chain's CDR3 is CASSLSGDEQYF. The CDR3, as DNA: TGTGCCAGCAGCTTATCAGGGGACGAGCAGTACTTC.

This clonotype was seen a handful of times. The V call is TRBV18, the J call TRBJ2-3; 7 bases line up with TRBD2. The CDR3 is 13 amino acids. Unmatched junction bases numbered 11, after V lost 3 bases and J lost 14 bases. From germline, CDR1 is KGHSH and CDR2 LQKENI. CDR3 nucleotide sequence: TGTGCCAGCTCACCTTCCGGCGGGAGCGGAGGGTATTTT. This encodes CASSPSGGSGGYF.

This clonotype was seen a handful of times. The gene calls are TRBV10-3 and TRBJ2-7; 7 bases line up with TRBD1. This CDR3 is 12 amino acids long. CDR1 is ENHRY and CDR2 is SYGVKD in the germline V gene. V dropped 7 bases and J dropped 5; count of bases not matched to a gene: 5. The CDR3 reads CAINDRDHEQYF. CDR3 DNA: TGTGCCATCAATGACAGGGACCACGAGCAGTACTTC.

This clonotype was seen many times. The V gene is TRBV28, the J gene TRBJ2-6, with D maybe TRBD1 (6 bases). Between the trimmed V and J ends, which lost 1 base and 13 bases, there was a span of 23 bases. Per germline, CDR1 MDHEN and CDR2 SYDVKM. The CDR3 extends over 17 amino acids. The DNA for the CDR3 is TGTGCCAGCAGTTTATTTGGTGGGGACATCCTTGGGGGAGTCCTGACTTTC. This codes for CASSLFGGDILGGVLTF. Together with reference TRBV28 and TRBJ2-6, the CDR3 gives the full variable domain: DVKVTQSSRYLVKRTGEKVFLECVQDMDHENMFWYRQDPGLGLRLIYFSYDVKMKEKGDIPEGYSVSREKKERFSLILESASTNQTSMYLCASSLFGGDILGGVLTFGAGSRLTVL.

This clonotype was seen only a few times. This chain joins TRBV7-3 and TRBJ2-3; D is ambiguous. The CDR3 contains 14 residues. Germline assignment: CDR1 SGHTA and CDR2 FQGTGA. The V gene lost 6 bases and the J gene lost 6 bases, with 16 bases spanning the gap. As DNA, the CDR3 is TGTGCCAGCAGTAATCGGGCCACCGGGGATACGCAGTATTTT. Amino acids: CASSNRATGDTQYF.

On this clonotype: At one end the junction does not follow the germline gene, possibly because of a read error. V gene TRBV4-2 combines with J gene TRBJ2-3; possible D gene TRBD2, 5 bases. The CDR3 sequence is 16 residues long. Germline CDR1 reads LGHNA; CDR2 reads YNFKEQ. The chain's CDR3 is CASSQDWRTSTDTQYF. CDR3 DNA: TGCGCCAGCAGCCAAGACTGGCGGACTAGCACAGATACGCAGTATTTT.

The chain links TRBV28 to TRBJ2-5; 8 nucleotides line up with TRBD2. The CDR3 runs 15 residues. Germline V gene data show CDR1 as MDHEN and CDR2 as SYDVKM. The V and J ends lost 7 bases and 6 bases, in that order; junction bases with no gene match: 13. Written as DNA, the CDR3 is TGTGCCAGCAACCTCTCGGGGGGGAGGGAAAAGACCCAGTACTTC. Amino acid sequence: CASNLSGGREKTQYF.

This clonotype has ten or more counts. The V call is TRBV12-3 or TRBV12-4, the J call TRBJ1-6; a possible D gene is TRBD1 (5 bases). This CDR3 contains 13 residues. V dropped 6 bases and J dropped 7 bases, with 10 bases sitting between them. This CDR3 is CASSPQGNSPLHF. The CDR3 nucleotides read TGTGCCAGCAGCCCTCAGGGAAATTCACCCCTCCACTTT.

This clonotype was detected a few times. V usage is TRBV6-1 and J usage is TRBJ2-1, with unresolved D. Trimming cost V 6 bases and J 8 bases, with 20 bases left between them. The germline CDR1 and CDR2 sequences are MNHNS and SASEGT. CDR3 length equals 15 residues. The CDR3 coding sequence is TGTGCCAGCAGCGACGGGTCGACGAGGTATCATGAGCAGTTCTTC. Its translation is CASSDGSTRYHEQFF.

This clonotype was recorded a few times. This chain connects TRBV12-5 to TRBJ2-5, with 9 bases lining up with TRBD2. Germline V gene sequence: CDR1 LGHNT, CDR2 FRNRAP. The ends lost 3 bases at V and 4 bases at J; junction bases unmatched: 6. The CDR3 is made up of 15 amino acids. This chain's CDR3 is CASGLRRGGRETQYF. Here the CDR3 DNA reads TGTGCTAGTGGTTTACGGCGGGGGGGCAGAGAGACCCAGTACTTC.

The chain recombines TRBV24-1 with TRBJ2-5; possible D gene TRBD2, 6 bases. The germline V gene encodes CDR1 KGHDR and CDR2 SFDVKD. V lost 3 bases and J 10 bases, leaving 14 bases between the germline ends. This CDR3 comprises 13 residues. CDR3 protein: CATSDGHRRDQYF. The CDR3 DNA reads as TGTGCCACCAGTGATGGACACCGGCGGGACCAGTACTTC.

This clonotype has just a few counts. CDR3: CSAQRTALSNQPQHF. The CDR3, as DNA: TGCAGTGCCCAGAGGACAGCTCTTAGCAATCAGCCCCAGCATTTT. J is TRBJ1-5 and V is TRBV20-1; tentatively, D is TRBD1 (6 bases). Between the trimmed V and J ends, which lost 6 bases and 0 bases, there was a span of 15 bases. CDR1 DFQATT and CDR2 SNEGSKA come from the germline V gene (reference sequence). This CDR3 comprises 15 residues.